These 25 T cell receptor beta chains were sequenced from one sample in a study of blood T cell repertoires in COVID-19 (dated by TCRdb to about 2020). The library was prepared using the immunoSEQ multiplex PCR assay. TCRdb re-hosts the immuneACCESS table, in-frame sequences only. Its copies lack some clones; in the studies checked, an unresolved V gene accounts for under half of them, and the cause for the rest is not known. Recorded for this sample are about 49,000 clones; 81% of them occurred a single time. The ten largest clones add up to approximately 20% of the sample. Sequencing input: peripheral blood. The receptors shown here come from an elderly woman with COVID-19, enrolled during active disease.

The count of this clone is one. The J gene is TRBJ1-1, the V gene TRBV19; 7 bases fit TRBD1. CDR3 length: 15 residues. Trimming took 5 bases from V and 2 from J; bases not matched to a gene: 8. The germline V gene encodes CDR1 LNHDA and CDR2 SQIVND (reference sequence). The CDR3 here is CASSPGDRVNTEAFF. As DNA, the CDR3 is TGTGCCAGTAGTCCCGGTGACAGGGTCAACACTGAAGCTTTCTTT.

The chain recombines TRBV30 with TRBJ1-3; D gene ambiguous. Trimming took 3 bases from V and 2 from J, leaving 5 bases between them. The CDR3 has 12 residues. Germline V gene sequence: CDR1 GTSNPN, CDR2 SVGIG (reference sequence). CDR3 loop: CAWSIPGNTIYF. The CDR3 bases are TGTGCCTGGAGCATCCCTGGAAACACCATATATTTT. Using reference TRBV30 and TRBJ1-3 for the parts outside the CDR3, the full variable domain is SQTIHQWPATLVQPVGSPLSLECTVEGTSNPNLYWYRQAAGRGLQLLFYSVGIGQISSEVPQNLSASRPQDRQFILSSKKLLLSDSGFYLCAWSIPGNTIYFGEGSWLTVV.

The rearrangement links TRBV3-1 (or the pseudogene TRBV3-2) to TRBJ1-1; tentative D call: TRBD1 (5 bases). This CDR3 spans 13 amino acids. The germline V gene has CDR1 LGHDT and CDR2 YNNKEL (reference sequence). Trimming cost V 9 bases and J 8 bases, with 19 bases left between them. CDR3 DNA: TGTGCCAGTATTCTAACCCGGACACCAGAAGCTTTCTTT. Its protein is CASILTRTPEAFF.

This clone came up a few times. The V and J genes are TRBV7-9 and TRBJ2-1, with D perhaps TRBD2 (6 bases). Per the germline V gene, CDR1 is SEHNR and CDR2 is FQNEAQ (reference sequence). V lost 2 bases and J 6 bases, leaving 8 bases between the germline ends. CDR3 length equals 13 residues. CDR3 residues: CASSLQGGNEQFF. Written as DNA, the CDR3 is TGTGCCAGCAGCTTACAGGGAGGCAATGAGCAGTTCTTC.

This clone has a single count. The J gene is TRBJ1-2, the V gene TRBV3-1 (or the pseudogene TRBV3-2), with D maybe TRBD1 (5 bases). This CDR3 is 14 amino acids long. Germline CDR1 and CDR2: LGHDT and YNNKEL (reference sequence). Trimming took off 6 bases at V and 3 bases at J, with 14 bases between the two ends. CDR3 residues: CASRRDSLDYGYTF. The CDR3 DNA reads as TGTGCCAGCAGGCGGGACTCCCTCGACTATGGCTACACCTTC.

This clone was seen many times. CDR3 amino acids: CASSQGLALSNEQFF. The DNA for the CDR3 is TGTGCCAGCAGCCAGGGACTAGCGTTAAGTAATGAGCAGTTCTTC. The chain joins TRBV7-9 to TRBJ2-1, with TRBD2 identical over 10 bases. The CDR3 length is 15 residues. Germline CDR1 is SEHNR and CDR2 is FQNEAQ (reference sequence). The J segment lost 7 bases and the V segment lost 5 bases, leaving 8 bases of the junction unmatched.

The genes are TRBV18 and TRBJ1-2; D is possibly TRBD1 (6 bases). With 4 bases removed from V and 6 bases from J, the gap between germline ends came to 12 bases. CDR3 size: 13 residues. From germline, CDR1 is KGHSH and CDR2 LQKENI. CDR3 sequence reads: CASSLKQGDGYTF. CDR3 sequence (DNA): TGTGCCAGCTCACTAAAACAGGGAGATGGCTACACCTTC.

The chain employs TRBV19 and TRBJ2-1, with 10 bases fitting TRBD2. V dropped 2 bases and J dropped 7; count of bases not matched to a gene: 17. There are 19 residues in the CDR3. The V gene's germline CDR1 is LNHDA and CDR2 SQIVND (reference sequence). CDR3 coding DNA: TGTGCCAGTAGTATATCGTCGGCTAGCGGGAGTAGGTCCAAGAATGAGCAGTTCTTC. Translation gives CASSISSASGSRSKNEQFF.

Concerning this clone: The junction departs from germline at one end; a sequencing error may be responsible. The chain uses TRBV7-7 and TRBJ1-4; the match to TRBD1 covers 7 bases. Germline V lookup: CDR1 SSHAT, CDR2 FNYEAQ (reference sequence). The CDR3 loop spans 15 amino acids. In DNA form, the CDR3 reads TGTGCTAGCAGCCCTCGACAGGGAACCAATGAAAAACTGTTTTTT. This translates into CASSPRQGTNEKLFF.

The chain uses TRBV9 and TRBJ2-5, with 8 bases matching TRBD2. The J segment lost 1 base and the V segment lost 4 bases, leaving 0 bases of the junction unmatched. CDR1 is SGDLS and CDR2 is YYNGEE in the germline V gene. This CDR3 region has 13 residues. CDR3: CASSTSGQETQYF. The CDR3 nucleotides are TGTGCCAGCAGCACTAGCGGCCAAGAGACCCAGTACTTC.

This clone was picked up one time. The V call is TRBV19, the J call TRBJ1-2; a weak D match, TRBD1 (6 bases). V lost 5 bases and J 7 bases, leaving 20 bases between the germline ends. The V gene's germline CDR1 is LNHDA and CDR2 SQIVND (reference sequence). The CDR3 has 15 amino acids. This CDR3 reads CASSPPQGLFGGYTF. CDR3 bases: TGTGCCAGTAGTCCCCCCCAGGGGCTATTCGGTGGCTACACCTTC.

The chain couples TRBV12-5 to TRBJ2-2; 8 positions match TRBD1. V dropped 3 bases and J dropped 5; count of bases not matched to a gene: 11. Germline CDR1 LGHNT, CDR2 FRNRAP. This CDR3 contains 17 residues. CDR3 bases: TGTGCTAGTGGTTTACAAGGGGGGACAGGACTTACCGGGGAGCTGTTTTTT. Amino acid sequence: CASGLQGGTGLTGELFF. The full variable domain, its missing parts supplied by reference TRBV12-5 and TRBJ2-2, is DARVTQTPRHKVTEMGQEVTMRCQPILGHNTVFWYRQTMMQGLELLAYFRNRAPLDDSGMPKDRFSAEMPDATLATLKIQPSEPRDSAVYFCASGLQGGTGLTGELFFGEGSRLTVL.

Only a few counts were recorded for this clone. V is TRBV4-1 and J is TRBJ2-7; 7 bases match TRBD2. Germline V gene data show CDR1 as MGHRA and CDR2 as YSYEKL. This CDR3 is 15 amino acids long. V was pared by 3 bases and J by 0 bases, with 5 bases of the junction left unmatched. As DNA, the CDR3 is TGCGCCAGCAGCCAGCCTAGCGGCAGCTCCTACGAGCAGTACTTC. As protein: CASSQPSGSSYEQYF.

This clone was seen a few times. The chain couples TRBV6-1 to TRBJ1-5; D call uncertain. This CDR3 is 13 amino acids long. Germline V gene sequence: CDR1 MNHNS, CDR2 SASEGT. The ends were cut back, 0 bases at V and 4 bases at J, with 4 bases in the middle. The CDR3 region is CASSEAPNQPQHF. Here the CDR3 DNA reads TGTGCCAGCAGTGAAGCCCCAAATCAGCCCCAGCATTTT.

The chain uses TRBV11-2 and TRBJ2-3; D is perhaps TRBD1 (6 bases). Trimming shortened V by 2 bases and J by 9 bases, and 12 bases separated the two germline ends. The CDR3 is made up of 13 amino acids. Germline-derived CDR1 and CDR2 are SGHAT and FQNNGV. The CDR3 spells CASSLSQGRTQYF. The CDR3 DNA sequence: TGTGCCAGCAGCTTATCCCAGGGGAGAACGCAGTATTTT.

The genes are TRBV29-1 and TRBJ2-1; TRBD2 agrees at 13 bases. The germline V gene has CDR1 SQVTM and CDR2 ANQGSEA. The CDR3 runs 13 residues. After removal of 7 bases from V and 8 bases from J, the junction contained 5 bases not matched to a gene. CDR3 loop: CSAGTSGNYEQFF. CDR3 DNA: TGCAGCGCCGGGACTAGCGGGAATTATGAGCAGTTCTTC.

This clone was detected only once. The chain employs TRBV5-6 and TRBJ2-7; 8 bases fit TRBD1. The CDR3 spans 14 residues. CDR1 is SGHDT and CDR2 is YYEEEE in the germline V gene. The V segment lost 2 bases and the J segment 4 bases; nucleotides outside the gene matches: 5. The CDR3: CASSFAGGGYEQYF. CDR3 nucleotide sequence: TGTGCCAGCAGCTTCGCAGGGGGCGGGTACGAGCAGTACTTC.

The rearrangement uses TRBV2 and TRBJ2-5; 9 nucleotides agree with TRBD1. The CDR3 runs 14 residues. With V trimmed by 6 bases and J by 5 bases, 7 bases remained unmatched. Germline assignment: CDR1 SNHLY and CDR2 FYNNEI. CDR3 DNA sequence: TGTGCCAGCAGCCAACAGGGGGCTGGGGAGACCCAGTACTTC. It translates to CASSQQGAGETQYF.

This chain connects TRBV3-1 (or the pseudogene TRBV3-2) to TRBJ2-7, with TRBD1 matching over 7 bases. V was pared by 1 base and J by 7 bases, with 10 bases of the junction left unmatched. This CDR3 has 15 residues. Germline-derived CDR1 and CDR2 are LGHDT and YNNKEL (reference sequence). Here the CDR3 DNA reads TGTGCCAGCAGCCAAGGAGACTACAGGGGCGGGGAGCAGTACTTC. Translation: CASSQGDYRGGEQYF.

This clone was detected once. This chain uses TRBV27 with TRBJ2-7; TRBD2 agrees at 8 bases. Unmatched junction bases numbered 8, after V lost 4 bases and J lost 3 bases. Germline V lookup: CDR1 MNHEY, CDR2 SMNVEV (reference sequence). The CDR3 loop spans 15 amino acids. CDR3 protein: CASSSRPGLVYEQYF. The CDR3 nucleotides read TGTGCCAGCAGTTCCCGCCCGGGACTAGTCTACGAGCAGTACTTC.

The V and J genes are TRBV10-3 and TRBJ2-5, with D perhaps TRBD1 (6 bases). Trimming took 6 bases from V and 4 from J, leaving 15 bases between them. There are 14 residues in the CDR3. Germline V gives CDR1 ENHRY, CDR2 SYGVKD. The CDR3 here is CAISWDIGAETQYF. The CDR3 region has the DNA TGTGCCATCAGCTGGGACATCGGAGCAGAGACCCAGTACTTC.

This clone was seen only a few times. V gene TRBV5-4 combines with J gene TRBJ1-2, with 11 bases matching TRBD1. The trim removed 4 bases at V and 8 bases at J, leaving 7 bases unmatched. Germline CDR1 and CDR2: SGHNT and YYREEE (reference sequence). This CDR3 is built from 14 residues. CDR3 protein: CASSRGTGGDGYTF. The CDR3 DNA reads TGTGCCAGCAGCCGCGGGACAGGGGGGGACGGCTACACCTTC.

The rearrangement links TRBV27 to TRBJ2-6, with D possibly being TRBD1 (5 bases). V was trimmed by 2 bases and J by 0 bases, leaving 8 bases between them. Germline V CDR1 and CDR2: MNHEY, SMNVEV (reference sequence). The CDR3 spans 16 residues. The CDR3 bases are TGTGCCAGCAGTTTAAGACAGTACTCTGGGGCCAACGTCCTGACTTTC. It is translated as CASSLRQYSGANVLTF.

The chain carries TRBV14 and TRBJ2-7; 8 bases line up with TRBD2. This CDR3 spans 13 amino acids. V shed 4 bases, J shed 7 bases, and the junction held 6 bases outside the gene matches. Germline V gene sequence: CDR1 SGHDN, CDR2 FVKESK. In nucleotides, the CDR3 is TGTGCCAGCAGCCCCGGGAGGGCCCGGGAGCAGTACTTC. Translating it yields CASSPGRAREQYF. The entire variable domain, with the rest obtained from reference TRBV14 and TRBJ2-7, is as follows: EAGVTQFPSHSVIEKGQTVTLRCDPISGHDNLYWYRRVMGKEIKFLLHFVKESKQDESGMPNNRFLAERTGGTYSTLKVQPAELEDSGVYFCASSPGRAREQYFGPGTRLTVT.

This clone was seen only once. CDR3 nucleotides: TGTGCCAGCAGCCAAGGGACAGATAATTCACCCCTCCACTTT. Translation gives CASSQGTDNSPLHF. The gene calls are TRBV3-1 (or the pseudogene TRBV3-2) and TRBJ1-6; the D gene is possibly TRBD1 (6 bases). The CDR3 totals 14 residues. The V gene lost 1 base and the J gene lost 5 bases, with 6 bases spanning the gap. Germline CDR1 is LGHDT and CDR2 is YNNKEL (reference sequence).